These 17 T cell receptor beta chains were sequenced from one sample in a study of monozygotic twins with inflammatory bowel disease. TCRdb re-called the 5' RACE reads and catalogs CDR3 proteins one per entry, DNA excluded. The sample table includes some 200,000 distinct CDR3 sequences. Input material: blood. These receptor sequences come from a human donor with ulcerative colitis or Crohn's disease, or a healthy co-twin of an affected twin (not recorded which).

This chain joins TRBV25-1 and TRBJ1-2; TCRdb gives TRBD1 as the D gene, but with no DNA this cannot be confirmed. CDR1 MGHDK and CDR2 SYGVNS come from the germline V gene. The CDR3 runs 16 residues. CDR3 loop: CASSELTGDRGYGYTF.

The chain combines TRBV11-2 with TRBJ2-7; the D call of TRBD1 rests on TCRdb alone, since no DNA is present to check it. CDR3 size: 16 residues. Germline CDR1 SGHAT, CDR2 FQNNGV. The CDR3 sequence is CASSAVRGPKTVEQYF.

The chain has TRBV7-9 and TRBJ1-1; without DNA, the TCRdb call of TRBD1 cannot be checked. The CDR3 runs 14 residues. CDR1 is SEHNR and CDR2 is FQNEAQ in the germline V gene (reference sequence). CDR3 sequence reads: CASSFQGWDTEAFF. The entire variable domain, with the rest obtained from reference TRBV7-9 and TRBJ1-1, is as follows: DTGVSQNPRHKITKRGQNVTFRCDPISEHNRLYWYRQTLGQGPEFLTYFQNEAQLEKSRLLSDRFSAERPKGSFSTLEIQRTEQGDSAMYLCASSFQGWDTEAFFGQGTRLTVV.

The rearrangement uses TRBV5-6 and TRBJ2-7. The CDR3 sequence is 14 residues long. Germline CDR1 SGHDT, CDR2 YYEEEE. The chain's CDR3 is CASRDWHSSYEQYF.

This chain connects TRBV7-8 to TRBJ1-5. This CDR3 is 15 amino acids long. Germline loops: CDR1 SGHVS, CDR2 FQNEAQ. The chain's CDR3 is CASSSALGRGQPQHF.

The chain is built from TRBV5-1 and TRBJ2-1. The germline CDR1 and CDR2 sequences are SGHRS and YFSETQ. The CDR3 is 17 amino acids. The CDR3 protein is CASSLVAWFFGSNEQFF. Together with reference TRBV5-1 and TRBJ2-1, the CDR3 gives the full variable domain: KAGVTQTPRYLIKTRGQQVTLSCSPISGHRSVSWYQQTPGQGLQFLFEYFSETQRNKGNFPGRFSGRQFSNSRSEMNVSTLELGDSALYLCASSLVAWFFGSNEQFFGPGTRLTVL.

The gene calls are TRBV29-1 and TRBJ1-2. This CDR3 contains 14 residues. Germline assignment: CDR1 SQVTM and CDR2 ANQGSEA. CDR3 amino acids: CSVEDHKGPYGYTF. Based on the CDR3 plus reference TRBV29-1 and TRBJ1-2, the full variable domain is SAVISQKPSRDICQRGTSLTIQCQVDSQVTMMFWYRQQPGQSLTLIATANQGSEATYESGFVIDKFPISRPNLTFSTLTVSNMSPEDSSIYLCSVEDHKGPYGYTFGSGTRLTVV.

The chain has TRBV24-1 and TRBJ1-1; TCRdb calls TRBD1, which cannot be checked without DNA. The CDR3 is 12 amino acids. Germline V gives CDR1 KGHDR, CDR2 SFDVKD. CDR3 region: CATRGQNTEAFF.

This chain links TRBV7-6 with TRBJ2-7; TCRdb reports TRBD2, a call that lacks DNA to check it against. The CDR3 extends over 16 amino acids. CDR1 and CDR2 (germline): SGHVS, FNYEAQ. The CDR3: CASSFGASGEPYEQYF.

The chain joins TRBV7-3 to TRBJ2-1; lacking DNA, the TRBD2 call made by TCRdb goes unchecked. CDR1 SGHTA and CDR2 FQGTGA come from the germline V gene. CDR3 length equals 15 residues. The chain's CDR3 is CASSPRTSGGFEQFF. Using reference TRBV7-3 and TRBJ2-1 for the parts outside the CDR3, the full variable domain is GAGVSQTPSNKVTEKGKYVELRCDPISGHTALYWYRQSLGQGPEFLIYFQGTGAADDSGLPNDRFFAVRPEGSVSTLKIQRTERGDSAVYLCASSPRTSGGFEQFFGPGTRLTVL.

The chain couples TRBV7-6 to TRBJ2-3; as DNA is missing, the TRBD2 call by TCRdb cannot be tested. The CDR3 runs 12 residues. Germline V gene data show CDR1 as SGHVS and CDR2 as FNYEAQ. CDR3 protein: CASSFGLEAQYF.

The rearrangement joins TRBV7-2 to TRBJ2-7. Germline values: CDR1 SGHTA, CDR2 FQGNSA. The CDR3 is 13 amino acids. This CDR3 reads CASSSQSSYEQYF.

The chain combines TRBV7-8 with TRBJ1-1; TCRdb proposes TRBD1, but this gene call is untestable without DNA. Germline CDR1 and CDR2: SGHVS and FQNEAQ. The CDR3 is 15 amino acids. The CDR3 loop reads CASSIRDGGNTEAFF.

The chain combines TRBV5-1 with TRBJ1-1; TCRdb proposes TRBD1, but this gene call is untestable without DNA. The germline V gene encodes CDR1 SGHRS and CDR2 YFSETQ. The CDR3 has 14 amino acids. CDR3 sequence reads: CASSSDPTGSEAFF.

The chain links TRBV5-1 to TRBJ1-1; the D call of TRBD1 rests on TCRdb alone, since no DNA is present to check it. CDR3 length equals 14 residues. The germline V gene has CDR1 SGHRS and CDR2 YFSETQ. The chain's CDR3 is CASSERTGKTEAFF.

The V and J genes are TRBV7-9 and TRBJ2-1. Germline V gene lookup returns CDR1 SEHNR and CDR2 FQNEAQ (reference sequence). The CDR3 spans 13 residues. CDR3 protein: CASSPRGENEQFF.

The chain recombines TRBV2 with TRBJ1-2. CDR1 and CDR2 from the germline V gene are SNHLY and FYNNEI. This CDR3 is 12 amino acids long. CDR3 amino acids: CGSGATHYGYTF.